These 14 T cell receptor delta chains came from one sample sequenced in a study of gamma-delta chains in newborns, infants, children. TCRdb re-identified clones in the reads via CATT. There are 1,500 to 2,000 delta-chain clones in the sample; 2.5% to 3.5% occur only once, and 11% lies in the top ten. The sequencing input was blood. The receptors derive from a child in good health.

By proportion, this clone is medium-sized. Other DNA variants within this sample encode the same CDR3. The chain has TRDV2 and TRDJ3; 13 nucleotides agree with TRDD3. The CDR3 loop spans 21 amino acids. V gave up 4 bases and J gave up 0 bases; unmatched junction bases: 11. Germline CDR1 GEAIGNYY, CDR2 EKD. The CDR3 nucleotides are TGTGCCTGTGATCCGGTACTGGGGGATACGGGAAGCTCCTGGGACACCCGACAGATGTTTTTC. It yields the protein CACDPVLGDTGSSWDTRQMFF.

This clone is medium-sized in the sample. This same CDR3 is encoded by further DNA sequences in the sample. V gene TRDV2 combines with J gene TRDJ1; TRDD3 might be the D (6 bases). Trimming took off 0 bases at V and 0 bases at J, with 19 bases between the two ends. This CDR3 is 18 amino acids long. Germline V lookup: CDR1 GEAIGNYY, CDR2 EKD. CDR3 loop: CACDTVAAGASDTDKLIF. Here the CDR3 DNA reads TGTGCCTGTGACACCGTAGCCGCTGGGGCTTCAGACACCGATAAACTCATCTTT.

In this sample, this clone turned up a few times. A much larger clone sits a single nucleotide away, making a read error possible. Other DNA sequences in the same sample also yield this CDR3. J is TRDJ1 and V is TRDV2; 9 bases are shared with TRDD3. The V segment lost 3 bases and the J segment 2 bases; nucleotides outside the gene matches: 15. This CDR3 is 18 amino acids long. Germline loops: CDR1 GEAIGNYY, CDR2 EKD. This CDR3 is CACDDIRVGDRGTDKLIF. Written as DNA, the CDR3 is TGTGCCTGTGACGACATCCGTGTGGGGGATAGGGGGACCGATAAACTCATCTTT.

As to this clone: Germline and junction disagree at one end, which may indicate a read error. The V and J genes are TRDV2 and TRDJ1, with TRDD3 matching over 10 bases. The CDR3 consists of 18 residues. CDR1 and CDR2 (germline): GEAIGNYY, EKD. CDR3: CACDPVLGDPGHTDKLTF. In nucleotides, the CDR3 is TGTGCCTGTGACCCAGTACTGGGGGATCCGGGGCACACCGATAAACTCACCTTT.

This clone was detected a few times. A much larger clone differs from this one at a single base, so this may be a read error. This specimen includes other DNA sequences encoding the same CDR3. The genes are TRDV2 and TRDJ1; 8 bases line up with TRDD3. This CDR3 region has 16 residues. CDR1 is GEAIGNYY, CDR2 EKD, per germline. For the CDR3, the DNA is TGCGCCTGTGACAGACTGGGGGTCCTCACGGGGGCAGGACTCATCTTT. Translation: CACDRLGVLTGAGLIF.

Points on this clone: Given a much more abundant clone one base away, this may be a read error. This sequence joins TRDV2 and TRDJ1, with TRDD3 matching 11 bases. Germline V gene lookup returns CDR1 GEAIGNYY and CDR2 EKD. The CDR3 loop spans 16 amino acids. Here the CDR3 reads CACDRLGDTTADNLIF. The DNA for the CDR3 is TGTGCCTGTGACAGGCTGGGGGATACTACGGCCGATAATCTCATCTTT.

Of note for this clone: A much larger clone lies one base from this, so it may be a read error. At the DNA level, this CDR3 is encoded by other sequences in the same sample as well. The rearrangement uses TRDV2 and TRDJ1; TRDD3 matches 10 bases. The CDR3 is 23 residues long. Germline values: CDR1 GEAIGNYY, CDR2 EKD. The CDR3 region has the DNA TGCGCCTGCAGACAGCTTCCTACACCCTTGATGGGGGATACTCACCTCCACACCGATAAACTCATCTTT. It translates to CACRQLPTPLMGDTHLHTDKLIF.

This clone was detected only a few times. The junction does not match germline at one end; this may be a read error. CDR3 region: CAYDPVLQLGDNSYTDKLIF. The CDR3 region has the DNA TGTGCCTATGACCCTGTCCTACAACTGGGGGACAACTCGTACACCGATAAACTCATCTTT. The chain recombines TRDV2 with TRDJ1; 9 nucleotides match TRDD3. The length of the CDR3 is 20 residues. CDR1 GEAIGNYY and CDR2 EKD come from the germline V gene.

Worth noting for this clone: TCRdb has a much larger clone's protein, which differs at residue 15 from the translation of this DNA, likely because of a read error; what is shown is the protein translated from the DNA. The V call is TRDV2, the J call TRDJ1; TRDD3 matches 13 bases. CDR1 and CDR2 from the germline V gene are GEAIGNYY and EKD. The CDR3 extends over 21 amino acids. The V and J ends lost 3 bases and 0 bases, in that order; junction bases with no gene match: 18. The CDR3 here is CACDVLGDTGVSWAHTDKLIF. The CDR3 bases are TGTGCCTGTGACGTACTGGGGGATACGGGGGTTTCGTGGGCCCACACCGATAAACTCATCTTT.

Regarding this clone: A much larger clone differs from this one at a single base, so this may be a read error. This chain connects TRDV2 to TRDJ1, with 12 positions matching TRDD3. Germline V lookup: CDR1 GEAIGNYY, CDR2 EKD. The CDR3 loop spans 16 amino acids. In DNA form, the CDR3 reads TGTGCCTGTGACCCGCTGGGGGATACGCGCGTCGATAAACCCATCTTT. Protein product: CACDPLGDTRVDKPIF.

On this clone: A much more abundant neighbour one base away suggests this may be a read error. The DNA is left out, because the CDR3 cannot be placed on it with certainty; the CDR3 is given as TCRdb lists it. Other DNA variants within this sample encode the same CDR3. V usage is TRAV29/DV5 and J usage is TRDJ1; the table's TRDD3 call for D was not verified on the DNA. Inclusive of both ends, the CDR3 amounts to 18 amino acids. Germline CDR1 is NSMFDY and CDR2 is ISSIKDK. This chain's CDR3 is CSVLLCSLRPRWTDKLIF.

This clone was counted a few times. Possible read error: a much larger clone is one base away. The J gene is TRDJ2, the V gene TRDV2, with 10 bases aligning to TRDD3. Germline assignment: CDR1 GEAIGNYY and CDR2 EKD. With V trimmed by 5 bases and J by 6 bases, 17 bases remained unmatched. The CDR3 totals 18 residues. For the CDR3, the DNA is TGTGCCTGTGGCGCGATACTGGGGGATCCTTCCGGAGCAGCACAACTCTTCTTT. It is translated as CACGAILGDPSGAAQLFF.

A note on this clone: At one of its ends the junction is not consistent with the germline gene, which may arise from a read error. The sample contains more than one DNA sequence encoding this CDR3. This sequence joins TRDV1 and TRDJ1; TRDD3 is a possible D gene (5 bases). Germline V gene data show CDR1 as TSWWSYY and CDR2 as QGS. This CDR3 spans 16 amino acids. The CDR3 nucleotides are TGTGCCCTTGGGGCCAGAAGGATGTACATTGCCGATAAACTCATCTTT. This gives the protein CALGARRMYIADKLIF.

Concerning this clone itself: For this DNA, TCRdb reports the protein of a much larger clone, which diverges at residue 6, most likely from a read error; the protein presented here is translated directly from the DNA. The chain recombines TRDV2 with TRDJ3, with 10 bases matching TRDD3. Germline loops: CDR1 GEAIGNYY, CDR2 EKD. The CDR3 has 21 residues. Germline trimming cut 0 bases from V and 0 bases from J; bases unmatched to any gene: 10. As DNA, the CDR3 is TGTGCCTGTGACACCGTTGGTAATGGGGGATACTTCTCCTGGGACACCCGACAGATGTTTTTC. As protein: CACDTVGNGGYFSWDTRQMFF.